Sequencing of this T cell receptor beta chain was carried out in a study of blood T cells in healthy people across ages. Isolated per sample were at least 7 million PBMCs. Per germline, CDR1 MDHEN and CDR2 SYDVKM. J gave up 2 bases and V 2 bases, and 11 bases lay outside the gene matches. CDR3 size: 18 residues. Next came a second PCR, run for about 7 to 12 cycles, which used a sample-barcoded 5' primer along with a J-beta primer mix. All cDNA molecules were each tagged by a template-switch adaptor with 12 random nucleotides. TCRdb called the 5' RACE reads again in MiXCR, with one record for every CDR3 protein. In the table there are about 1,600,000 distinct CDR3 sequences, 42% of which are singletons.

The sequencing input was blood. The sequence came from a woman in her late teens or twenties in good health. J is TRBJ2-7 and V is TRBV28, with 11 bases fitting TRBD2. DNA of the CDR3: TGTGCCAGCAGTTTAGGTCCACTAGCGGGGGCCTCCACCTACGAGCAGTACTTC. It translates to CASSLGPLAGASTYEQYF.